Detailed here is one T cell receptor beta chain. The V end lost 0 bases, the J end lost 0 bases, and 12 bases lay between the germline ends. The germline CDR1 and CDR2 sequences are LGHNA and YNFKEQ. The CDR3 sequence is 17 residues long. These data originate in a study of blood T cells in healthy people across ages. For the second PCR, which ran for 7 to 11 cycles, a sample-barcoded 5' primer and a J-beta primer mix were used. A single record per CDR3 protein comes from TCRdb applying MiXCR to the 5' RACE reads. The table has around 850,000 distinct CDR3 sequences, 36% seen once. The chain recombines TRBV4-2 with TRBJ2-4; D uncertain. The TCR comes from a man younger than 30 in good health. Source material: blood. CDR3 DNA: TGTGCCAGCAGCCAAGATCCCGCTTCGGGAGCCAAAAACATTCAGTACTTC. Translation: CASSQDPASGAKNIQYF.